The present T cell receptor (beta chain) was sequenced within a study of control samples from healthy donors and cancer patients (dated by TCRdb to the early 2020s). This clone turned up a few times. The antigen it recognizes is unknown. No per-base quality is available; no much larger clone lies one base away. Library preparation used the immunoSEQ multiplex PCR assay. TCRdb stores this immuneACCESS table with in-frame sequences only. Part of the clones is absent; in the studies checked, under half of the shortfall reflects unresolved V genes, and no reason is known for the rest. The sample contains around 150,000 clones, 96% of them found a single time. Over 0.9% of the sample is in the top ten clones. Looking up the germline V gene yields CDR1 MDHEN and CDR2 SYDVKM. V gives up 5 bases and J gives up 4 bases, and the segment between their germline ends measures 9 bases. From cysteine to phenylalanine, the CDR3 is 13 amino acids long. Just CDR3 DNA is preserved here, 39 bases in frame from base 1.

Recombination joined TRBV28 with TRBJ1-3; too little of a D gene remains to name it. The specimen sequenced was blood. This receptor was obtained from a woman in her 30s in good health. CDR3 sequence: CASSPLTGNTIYF. The sequenced DNA: TGTGCCAGCAGTCCACTAACGGGAAACACCATATATTTT.